A single T cell receptor (beta chain) is shown here with its context. Its antigen is as yet unknown. In germline, CDR1 is LNHDA, CDR2 SQIVND (reference sequence). Trimming removed 6 bases from V and 11 bases from J; junction bases left unmatched: 12. The CDR3 covers 14 residues. Some 100,000 TCR templates per sample were assayed. Generated by immunoSEQ multiplex PCR, the TCRdb table keeps only in-frame clones and is missing some. The data show approximately 60,000 clones, roughly 85% seen once. This sample was included in a study of siplizumab effects on memory and regulatory T cells. Study results and limitations: Memory cells seemed less diverse than naive T cells, which also seemed major contributors to the alloresponse. Only a minor fraction of alloreactive clones mapped to unstimulated subsets.

Material for sequencing was memory CD4+ T cells sorted from blood. The sequence was collected from a human donor in good health. The J gene is TRBJ1-1, the V gene TRBV19; 10 nucleotides match TRBD1. The CDR3 reads CASSLGQGLGRAFF. The CDR3 bases are TGTGCCAGTAGCCTGGGACAGGGGCTGGGTAGGGCTTTCTTT. The variable domain in full, with the rest retrieved from reference TRBV19 and TRBJ1-1, is DGGITQSPKYLFRKEGQNVTLSCEQNLNHDAMYWYRQDPGQGLRLIYYSQIVNDFQKGDIAEGYSVSREKKESFPLTVTSAQKNPTAFYLCASSLGQGLGRAFFGQGTRLTVV.